Sequencing of this T cell receptor beta chain was carried out in a study of T cells after yellow fever vaccination. The germline V gene has CDR1 SGHNT and CDR2 YYREEE (reference sequence). CDR3 size: 14 residues. About this clonotype: Its antigen is unidentified. A read error may account for a junction end that differs from germline.

Overall study results and limits: Shared CD4/CD8 clonotypes were a small share, likely from convergent recombination. Clones that expanded after primary vaccination mostly reappeared after the booster (less than 98% CD4, 70% to 90% CD8).

Using its own MiXCR run on the 5' RACE reads, TCRdb lists one record per CDR3 protein. The profile shows about 320,000 distinct CDR3 sequences, around 11% of them singletons. The V and J genes are TRBV5-4 and TRBJ1-3; no firm D call. The specimen comprised CD4+ T cells sorted from PBMCs, sampled 45 days after the yellow fever booster vaccination. The sequence was collected from a young man who received the YFV17D yellow fever vaccine. The CDR3 is CASSLLSSGNTIHF. The CDR3 DNA sequence: TGTGCCAGCAGCTTACTGAGCTCTGGAAACACCATACATTTT.